This TCR beta chain was obtained from a study of identical twins. TCRdb independently ran MiXCR on the 5' RACE reads; one entry per CDR3 protein. The repertoire consists of hundreds of thousands of distinct CDR3 sequences, with around 8.6% occurring once and the leading ten covering 0.75% to 1%. V shed 6 bases and J shed 2 bases, with 10 bases lying between them. CDR1 and CDR2 (germline): DFQATT, SNEGSKA (reference sequence). The CDR3 has 12 amino acids. This clonotype has ten or more counts. Another study also made use of these data, one on yellow fever vaccine responses in identical twins.

This chain connects TRBV20-1 to TRBJ1-1; D not resolved. The sequencing input was PBMCs. The receptor was derived from a young woman in good health. The CDR3 protein is CSAFRENTEAFF. CDR3 sequence (DNA): TGCAGTGCCTTTCGGGAAAACACTGAAGCTTTCTTT.